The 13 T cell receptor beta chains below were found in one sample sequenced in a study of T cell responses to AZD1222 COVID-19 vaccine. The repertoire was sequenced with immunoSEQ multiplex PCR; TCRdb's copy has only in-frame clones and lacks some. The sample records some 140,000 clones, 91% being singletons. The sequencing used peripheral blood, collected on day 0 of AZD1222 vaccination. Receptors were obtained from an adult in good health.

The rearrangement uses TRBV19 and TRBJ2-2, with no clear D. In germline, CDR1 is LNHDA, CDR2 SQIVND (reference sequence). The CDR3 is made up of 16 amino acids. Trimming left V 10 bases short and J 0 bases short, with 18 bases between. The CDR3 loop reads CATKNSGYSNTGELFF. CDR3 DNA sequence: TGTGCCACGAAGAATTCGGGCTATTCGAACACCGGGGAGCTGTTTTTT.

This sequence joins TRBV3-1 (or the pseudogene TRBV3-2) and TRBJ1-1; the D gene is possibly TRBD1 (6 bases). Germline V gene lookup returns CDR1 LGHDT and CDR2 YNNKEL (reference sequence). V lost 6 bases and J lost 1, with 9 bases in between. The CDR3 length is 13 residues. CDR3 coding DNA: TGTGCCAGCAGGCCACAGGGGAACACTGAAGCTTTCTTT. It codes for CASRPQGNTEAFF.

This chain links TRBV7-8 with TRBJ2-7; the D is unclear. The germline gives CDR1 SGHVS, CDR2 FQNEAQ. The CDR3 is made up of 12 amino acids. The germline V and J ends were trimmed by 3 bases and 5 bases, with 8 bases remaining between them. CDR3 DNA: TGTGCCAGCAGCTTTAATGGGAACGAGCAGTACTTC. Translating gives CASSFNGNEQYF.

CDR3 amino acids: CASSRQGRSYEQYF. DNA for the CDR3: TGTGCCAGCAGCCGACAGGGTCGGTCCTACGAGCAGTACTTC. V usage is TRBV13 and J usage is TRBJ2-7; TRBD1 matches at 7 bases. Germline CDR1 is PRHDT and CDR2 is FYEKMQ (reference sequence). This CDR3 region has 14 residues. J lost 1 base, V lost 5 bases, and 5 bases had no gene match. Full variable domain (rest looked up from reference TRBV13 and TRBJ2-7): AAGVIQSPRHLIKEKRETATLKCYPIPRHDTVYWYQQGPGQDPQFLISFYEKMQSDKGSIPDRFSAQQFSDYHSELNMSSLELGDSALYFCASSRQGRSYEQYFGPGTRLTVT.

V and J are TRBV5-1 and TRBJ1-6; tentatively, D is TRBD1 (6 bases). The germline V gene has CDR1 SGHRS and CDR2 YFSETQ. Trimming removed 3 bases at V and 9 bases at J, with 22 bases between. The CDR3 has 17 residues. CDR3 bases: TGCGCCAGCAGCTCCGCCACAGGGATGGGGCGAGGTTCACCCCTCCACTTT. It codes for CASSSATGMGRGSPLHF.

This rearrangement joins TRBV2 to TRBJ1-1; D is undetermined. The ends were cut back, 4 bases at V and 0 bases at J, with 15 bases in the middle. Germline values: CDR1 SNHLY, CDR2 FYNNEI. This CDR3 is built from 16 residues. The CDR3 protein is CASSVEADYMNTEAFF. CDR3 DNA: TGTGCCAGCAGTGTCGAGGCTGACTACATGAACACTGAAGCTTTCTTT. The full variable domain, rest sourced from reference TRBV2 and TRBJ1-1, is EPEVTQTPSHQVTQMGQEVILRCVPISNHLYFYWYRQILGQKVEFLVSFYNNEISEKSEIFDDQFSVERPDGSNFTLKIRSTKLEDSAMYFCASSVEADYMNTEAFFGQGTRLTVV.

As DNA, the CDR3 is TGCGCCAGCAGCTTCACCGGGACAGGGGACAATGAGCAGTTCTTC. Amino acid sequence: CASSFTGTGDNEQFF. This rearrangement joins TRBV5-1 to TRBJ2-1; 10 bases align to TRBD1. This CDR3 has 15 amino acids. With 2 bases clipped from V and 5 bases from J, the junction kept 4 bases outside the gene matches. Per germline, CDR1 SGHRS and CDR2 YFSETQ. The full variable domain, completed using reference TRBV5-1 and TRBJ2-1, is KAGVTQTPRYLIKTRGQQVTLSCSPISGHRSVSWYQQTPGQGLQFLFEYFSETQRNKGNFPGRFSGRQFSNSRSEMNVSTLELGDSALYLCASSFTGTGDNEQFFGPGTRLTVL.

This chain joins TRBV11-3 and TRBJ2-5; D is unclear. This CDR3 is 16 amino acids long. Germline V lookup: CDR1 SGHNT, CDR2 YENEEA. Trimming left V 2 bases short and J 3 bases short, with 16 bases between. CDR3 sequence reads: CASSLRSLPNKETQYF. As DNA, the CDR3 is TGTGCCAGCAGCTTAAGGTCGCTCCCAAACAAAGAGACCCAGTACTTC.

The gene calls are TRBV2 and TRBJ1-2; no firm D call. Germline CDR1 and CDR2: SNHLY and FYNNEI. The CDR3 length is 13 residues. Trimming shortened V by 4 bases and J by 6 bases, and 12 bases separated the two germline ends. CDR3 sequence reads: CASSGLTADGYTF. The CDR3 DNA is TGTGCCAGCAGTGGATTGACTGCCGATGGCTACACCTTC.

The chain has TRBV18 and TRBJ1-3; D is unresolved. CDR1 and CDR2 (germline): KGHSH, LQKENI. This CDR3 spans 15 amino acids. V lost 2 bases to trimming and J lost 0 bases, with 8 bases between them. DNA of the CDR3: TGTGCCAGCTCACCAGGTAGTAGCTCTGGAAACACCATATATTTT. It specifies CASSPGSSSGNTIYF.

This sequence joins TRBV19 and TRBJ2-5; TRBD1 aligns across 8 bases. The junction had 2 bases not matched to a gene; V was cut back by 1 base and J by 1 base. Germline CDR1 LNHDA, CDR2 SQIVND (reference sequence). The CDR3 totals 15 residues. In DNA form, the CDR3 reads TGTGCCAGTAGTATAGCCAGGGGGCCCCAAGAGACCCAGTACTTC. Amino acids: CASSIARGPQETQYF.

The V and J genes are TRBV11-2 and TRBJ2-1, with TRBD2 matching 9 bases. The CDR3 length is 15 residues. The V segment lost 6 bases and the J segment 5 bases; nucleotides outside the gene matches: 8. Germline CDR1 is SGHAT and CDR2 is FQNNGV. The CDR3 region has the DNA TGTGCCAGCAGTCCCGGGACTAGCACTAACAATGAGCAGTTCTTC. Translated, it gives CASSPGTSTNNEQFF.

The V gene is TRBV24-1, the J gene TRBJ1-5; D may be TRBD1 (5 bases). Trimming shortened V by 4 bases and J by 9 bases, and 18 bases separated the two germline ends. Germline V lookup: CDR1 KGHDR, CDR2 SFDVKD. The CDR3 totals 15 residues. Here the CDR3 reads CATSDPGAAAGPQHF. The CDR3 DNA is TGTGCCACCAGTGACCCCGGGGCAGCAGCAGGGCCCCAGCATTTT.